The 19 T cell receptor beta chains reported below all come from one sample, sequenced in a study of OX40 agonist ivuxolimab in advanced cancers. Assay used: immunoSEQ multiplex PCR; TCRdb lists only in-frame clones, some missing. The data show about 27,000 clones, 81% seen once. This material consisted of CD4+ or CD8+ T cells sorted from blood, taken in a trial of the OX40 agonist ivuxolimab. The source of these receptors is an adult with an advanced solid tumor such as melanoma, head and neck, liver or kidney cancer.

The rearrangement joins TRBV7-8 to TRBJ1-1, with D possibly being TRBD1 (6 bases). The CDR3 covers 14 residues. Germline CDR1 is SGHVS and CDR2 is FQNEAQ. Trimming cost V 0 bases and J 4 bases, with 9 bases left between them. The CDR3 here is CASSLATGITEAFF. In DNA, the CDR3 is TGTGCCAGCAGCTTAGCCACAGGGATCACTGAAGCTTTCTTT.

J is TRBJ2-3 and V is TRBV7-3, with 12 bases fitting TRBD2. Germline lookup yields CDR1 SGHTA and CDR2 FQGTGA. J was trimmed by 4 bases and V by 2 bases; bases with no gene match: 1. CDR3 length: 15 amino acids. The CDR3 bases are TGTGCCAGCAGCTTACTAGCGGGAGGGCCAGATACGCAGTATTTT. Encoded protein: CASSLLAGGPDTQYF.

This chain connects TRBV18 to TRBJ1-5; 8 nucleotides match TRBD1. The V gene's germline CDR1 is KGHSH and CDR2 LQKENI. The CDR3 has 15 amino acids. V shed 5 bases and J 2 bases; nucleotides not matched to a gene: 5. The CDR3 spells CASSEDRAGNQPQHF. Here the CDR3 DNA reads TGTGCCAGCTCAGAGGACAGGGCGGGCAATCAGCCCCAGCATTTT.

The rearrangement uses TRBV19 and TRBJ2-1; D unclear. Looked up from germline, CDR1 is LNHDA and CDR2 is SQIVND (reference sequence). V was pared by 5 bases and J by 5 bases, with 10 bases between. The CDR3 length is 13 residues. In DNA form, the CDR3 reads TGTGCCAGTAGTGCCCGCCTAGACAATGAGCAGTTCTTC. Translation gives CASSARLDNEQFF. Supplemented by reference TRBV19 and TRBJ2-1, the full variable domain reads DGGITQSPKYLFRKEGQNVTLSCEQNLNHDAMYWYRQDPGQGLRLIYYSQIVNDFQKGDIAEGYSVSREKKESFPLTVTSAQKNPTAFYLCASSARLDNEQFFGPGTRLTVL.

The sample holds a few counts of this clone. Here the CDR3 reads CASRNILINRGNYGYTF. The CDR3 nucleotides read TGTGCCAGTAGAAACATCCTTATAAACAGGGGGAACTATGGCTACACCTTC. The chain is built from TRBV19 and TRBJ1-2; TRBD1 agrees at 8 bases. V trimming: 6 bases; J trimming: 2 bases; junction bases outside the gene matches: 14. The CDR3 covers 17 residues. Per germline, CDR1 LNHDA and CDR2 SQIVND (reference sequence).

This chain connects TRBV19 to TRBJ2-3; possible D gene TRBD2, 6 bases. Germline V CDR1 and CDR2: LNHDA, SQIVND (reference sequence). V was shortened by 9 bases and J by 3 bases, with 13 bases between the two germline ends. CDR3 size: 13 residues. In DNA form, the CDR3 reads TGTGCCAGCCGGGCGGGATCTACAGATACGCAGTATTTT. As protein: CASRAGSTDTQYF.

This clone was seen just once. The rearrangement uses TRBV11-2 and TRBJ2-1, with D possibly being TRBD1 or TRBD2 (5 bases each). The V gene's germline CDR1 is SGHAT and CDR2 FQNNGV. The V gene lost 1 base and the J gene lost 8 bases, with 21 bases spanning the gap. This CDR3 has 17 amino acids. The CDR3 spells CASSLGVFGVRDHEQFF. In DNA, the CDR3 is TGTGCCAGCAGCTTAGGGGTGTTTGGGGTAAGGGACCATGAGCAGTTCTTC.

In this sample, this clone turned up once. This chain connects TRBV9 to TRBJ1-2; D ambiguous. V was trimmed by 7 bases and J by 2 bases, leaving 12 bases between them. The CDR3 runs 13 residues. CDR1 is SGDLS and CDR2 is YYNGEE in the germline V gene. The CDR3: CASGGPSNYGYTF. CDR3 DNA sequence: TGTGCCAGCGGAGGGCCATCCAACTATGGCTACACCTTC. Full variable domain (rest looked up from reference TRBV9 and TRBJ1-2): DSGVTQTPKHLITATGQRVTLRCSPRSGDLSVYWYQQSLDQGLQFLIQYYNGEERAKGNILERFSAQQFPDLHSELNLSSLELGDSALYFCASGGPSNYGYTFGSGTRLTVV.

The chain employs TRBV11-2 and TRBJ2-2, with D possibly TRBD1 on 5 matching bases. V was clipped by 4 bases and J by 5 bases, with 20 bases between them. This CDR3 spans 17 amino acids. The germline V gene has CDR1 SGHAT and CDR2 FQNNGV. CDR3 DNA sequence: TGTGCCAGCAGCTCAGCCGGACACATATGGCGTACCGGGGAGCTGTTTTTT. Amino acid sequence: CASSSAGHIWRTGELFF. Drawing the rest from reference TRBV11-2 and TRBJ2-2, the complete variable domain is EAGVAQSPRYKIIEKRQSVAFWCNPISGHATLYWYQQILGQGPKLLIQFQNNGVVDDSQLPKDRFSAERLKGVDSTLKIQPAKLEDSAVYLCASSSAGHIWRTGELFFGEGSRLTVL.

The CDR3 DNA sequence: TGTGCCAGCACCGCGTTCGGACAGGAGTCAGATACGCAGTATTTT. Protein sequence: CASTAFGQESDTQYF. V is TRBV9 and J is TRBJ2-3; TRBD1 matches at 7 bases. After removal of 6 bases from V and 4 bases from J, the junction contained 11 bases not matched to a gene. The CDR3 loop spans 15 amino acids. Germline assignment: CDR1 SGDLS and CDR2 YYNGEE. Combining the CDR3 with reference TRBV9 and TRBJ2-3 gives the whole variable domain DSGVTQTPKHLITATGQRVTLRCSPRSGDLSVYWYQQSLDQGLQFLIQYYNGEERAKGNILERFSAQQFPDLHSELNLSSLELGDSALYFCASTAFGQESDTQYFGPGTRLTVL.

The chain is built from TRBV7-3 and TRBJ2-1; D is perhaps TRBD2 (7 bases). Germline V gives CDR1 SGHTA, CDR2 FQGTGA. The V end lost 0 bases, the J end lost 4 bases, and 13 bases lay between the germline ends. The CDR3 has 16 amino acids. CDR3: CASSLTGGRGYNEQFF. The CDR3, as DNA: TGTGCCAGCAGCTTAACCGGGGGGCGAGGATACAATGAGCAGTTCTTC. The entire variable domain, with the rest obtained from reference TRBV7-3 and TRBJ2-1, is as follows: GAGVSQTPSNKVTEKGKYVELRCDPISGHTALYWYRQSLGQGPEFLIYFQGTGAADDSGLPNDRFFAVRPEGSVSTLKIQRTERGDSAVYLCASSLTGGRGYNEQFFGPGTRLTVL.

This rearrangement joins TRBV2 to TRBJ1-1; D not certain. The CDR3 totals 14 residues. Germline V gives CDR1 SNHLY, CDR2 FYNNEI. V was cut by 7 bases and J by 3 bases, with 15 bases left in between. CDR3 sequence reads: CASMPERVHTEAFF. The CDR3 DNA is TGTGCCAGCATGCCCGAGAGGGTTCACACTGAAGCTTTCTTT.

This clone was seen more than once but under ten times. The chain employs TRBV28 and TRBJ1-1; D possibly corresponds to TRBD1 (6 bases). The CDR3 has 13 residues. V was cut by 8 bases and J by 4 bases, with 14 bases left in between. Germline V lookup: CDR1 MDHEN, CDR2 SYDVKM. Here the CDR3 DNA reads TGTGCCAGCGGCTGGGGGCGCAGCACTGAAGCTTTCTTT. Translation gives CASGWGRSTEAFF.

The rearrangement uses TRBV7-6 and TRBJ2-1; possible D gene TRBD2, 5 bases. CDR1 SGHVS and CDR2 FNYEAQ come from the germline V gene. Trimming pared 6 bases from V and 5 bases from J, leaving 11 bases between. The CDR3 has 13 residues. CDR3 loop: CASSRGLNNEQFF. The CDR3 DNA is TGTGCCAGCAGTCGAGGACTCAACAATGAGCAGTTCTTC.

This sequence joins TRBV2 and TRBJ2-5; the D is unclear. The V gene lost 4 bases and the J gene lost 4 bases, with 10 bases spanning the gap. The CDR3 spans 13 residues. Germline assignment: CDR1 SNHLY and CDR2 FYNNEI. The CDR3 is CASSGRGRETQYF. The CDR3 DNA reads as TGTGCCAGCAGTGGGAGAGGTCGAGAGACCCAGTACTTC.

In its sample, this clone was seen once. The chain employs TRBV19 and TRBJ1-1, with D unresolved. Germline lookup yields CDR1 LNHDA and CDR2 SQIVND (reference sequence). This CDR3 comprises 12 residues. V lost 4 bases to trimming and J lost 4 bases, with 7 bases between them. CDR3 bases: TGTGCCAGTAGTACGGGGAGCACTGAAGCTTTCTTT. Translated: CASSTGSTEAFF.

This chain joins TRBV10-3 and TRBJ2-7, with TRBD1 identical over 9 bases. This CDR3 is built from 17 residues. With 7 bases clipped from V and 5 bases from J, the junction kept 18 bases outside the gene matches. Germline V CDR1 and CDR2: ENHRY, SYGVKD. In nucleotides, the CDR3 is TGTGCCATCAATCCTCGCGTGGACAGGGGAAAAGAAAACGAGCAGTACTTC. It is translated as CAINPRVDRGKENEQYF.

In its sample, this clone ranks as large (0.1 to 1%). V is TRBV19 and J is TRBJ2-1; TRBD2 agrees at 7 bases. Germline V gene sequence: CDR1 LNHDA, CDR2 SQIVND (reference sequence). V shed 5 bases, J shed 4 bases, and the junction held 8 bases outside the gene matches. The CDR3 totals 15 residues. The CDR3 DNA sequence: TGTGCCAGTAGTGTAAGCGGGAATGGGTACAATGAGCAGTTCTTC. This encodes CASSVSGNGYNEQFF. Supplemented by reference TRBV19 and TRBJ2-1, the full variable domain reads DGGITQSPKYLFRKEGQNVTLSCEQNLNHDAMYWYRQDPGQGLRLIYYSQIVNDFQKGDIAEGYSVSREKKESFPLTVTSAQKNPTAFYLCASSVSGNGYNEQFFGPGTRLTVL.

The chain couples TRBV5-1 to TRBJ1-1; D is uncertain. The germline gives CDR1 SGHRS, CDR2 YFSETQ. Trimming took 7 bases from V and 10 from J, leaving 20 bases between them. CDR3 size: 13 residues. CDR3 region: CASRDEGLVVAFF. The CDR3 DNA sequence: TGCGCCAGCCGCGATGAGGGTCTAGTTGTAGCTTTCTTT. Using reference TRBV5-1 and TRBJ1-1 for the parts outside the CDR3, the full variable domain is KAGVTQTPRYLIKTRGQQVTLSCSPISGHRSVSWYQQTPGQGLQFLFEYFSETQRNKGNFPGRFSGRQFSNSRSEMNVSTLELGDSALYLCASRDEGLVVAFFGQGTRLTVV.